This T cell receptor (beta chain) was documented in a study of vaccination and CD4 T cells after COVID-19. This CDR3 comprises 14 residues. Trimming left V 3 bases short and J 4 bases short, with 12 bases between. Germline V gene data show CDR1 as MDHEN and CDR2 as SYDVKM. The treatment: approximately 9-day PBMC culture with coronavirus spike peptide pools or control peptides (ViraFEST assay). Once obtained from cultured CD4+ T cells, the DNA was sequenced using the Oncomine TCR Beta short-read assay. In TCRdb, the PCR reads were re-called with MiXCR into one record per CDR3 protein. The profile shows roughly 13,000 distinct CDR3 sequences, over 50% of them singletons. Turning to this clonotype: Its antigen is not known.

The TCR sequence derives from a human donor who had recovered from COVID-19. The specimen was CD4+ T cells from blood, cultured in vitro. The chain combines TRBV28 with TRBJ1-2; D not certain. The CDR3 region has the DNA TGTGCCAGCAGTTTGGCCCGAGGGTCCTATGGCTACACCTTC. Protein product: CASSLARGSYGYTF.